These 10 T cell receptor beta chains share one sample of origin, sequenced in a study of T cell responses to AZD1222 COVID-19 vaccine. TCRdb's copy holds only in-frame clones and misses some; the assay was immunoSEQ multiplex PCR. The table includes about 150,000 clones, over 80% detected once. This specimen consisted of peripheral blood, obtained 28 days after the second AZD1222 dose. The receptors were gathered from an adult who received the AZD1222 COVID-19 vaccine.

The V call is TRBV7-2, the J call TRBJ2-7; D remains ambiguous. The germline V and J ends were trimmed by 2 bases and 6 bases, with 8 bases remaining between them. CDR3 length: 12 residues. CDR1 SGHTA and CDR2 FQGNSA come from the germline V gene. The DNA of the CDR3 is TGTGCCAGCAGCTTAAAGGTCAGCGAGCAGTACTTC. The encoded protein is CASSLKVSEQYF.

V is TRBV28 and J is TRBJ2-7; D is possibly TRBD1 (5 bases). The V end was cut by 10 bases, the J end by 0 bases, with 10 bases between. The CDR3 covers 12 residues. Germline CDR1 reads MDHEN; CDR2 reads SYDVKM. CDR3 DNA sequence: TGTGCCACCAGGGTCCCCTCCTACGAGCAGTACTTC. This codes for CATRVPSYEQYF.

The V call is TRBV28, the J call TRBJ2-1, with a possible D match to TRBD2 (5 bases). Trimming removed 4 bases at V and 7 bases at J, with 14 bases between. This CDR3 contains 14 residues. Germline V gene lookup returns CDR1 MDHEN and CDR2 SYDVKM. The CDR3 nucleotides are TGTGCCAGCAGTTATCCGGGAAGGGTGAATGAGCAGTTCTTC. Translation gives CASSYPGRVNEQFF.

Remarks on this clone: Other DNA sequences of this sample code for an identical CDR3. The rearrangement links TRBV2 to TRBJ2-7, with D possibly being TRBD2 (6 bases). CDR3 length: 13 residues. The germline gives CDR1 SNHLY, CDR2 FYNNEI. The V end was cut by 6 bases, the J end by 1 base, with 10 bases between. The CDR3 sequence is CASSAGRSYEQYF. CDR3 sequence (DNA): TGTGCCAGCAGCGCGGGACGGTCCTACGAGCAGTACTTC.

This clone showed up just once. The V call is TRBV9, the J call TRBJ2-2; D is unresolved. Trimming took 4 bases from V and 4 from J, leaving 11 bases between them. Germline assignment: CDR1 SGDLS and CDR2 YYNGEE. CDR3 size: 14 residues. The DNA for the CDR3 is TGTGCCAGCAGCATTCGACCGATCACCGGGGAGCTGTTTTTT. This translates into CASSIRPITGELFF.

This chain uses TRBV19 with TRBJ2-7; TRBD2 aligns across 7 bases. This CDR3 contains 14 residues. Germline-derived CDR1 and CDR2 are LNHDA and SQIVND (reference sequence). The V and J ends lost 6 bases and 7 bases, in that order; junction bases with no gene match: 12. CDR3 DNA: TGTGCCAGTAGGGACCCCGGGACTAAGAGGGAGCAGTACTTC. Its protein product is CASRDPGTKREQYF.

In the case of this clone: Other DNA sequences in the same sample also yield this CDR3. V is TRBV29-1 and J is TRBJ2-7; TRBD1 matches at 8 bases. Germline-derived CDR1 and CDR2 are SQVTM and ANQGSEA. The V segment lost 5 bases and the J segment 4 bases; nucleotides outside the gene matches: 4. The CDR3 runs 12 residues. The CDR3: CSVSGQGYEQYF. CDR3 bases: TGCAGCGTTAGCGGACAGGGATACGAGCAGTACTTC.

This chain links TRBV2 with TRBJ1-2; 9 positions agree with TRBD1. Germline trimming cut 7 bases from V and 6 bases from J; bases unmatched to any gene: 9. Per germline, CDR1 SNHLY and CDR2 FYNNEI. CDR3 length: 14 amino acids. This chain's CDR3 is CASKVGTGTDGYTF. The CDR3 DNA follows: TGTGCCAGCAAGGTCGGGACAGGGACTGATGGCTACACCTTC.

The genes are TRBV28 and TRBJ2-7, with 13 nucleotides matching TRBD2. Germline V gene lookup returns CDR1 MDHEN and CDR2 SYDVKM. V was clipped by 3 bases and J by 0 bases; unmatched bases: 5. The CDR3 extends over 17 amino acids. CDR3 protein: CASSFETSGRSSYEQYF. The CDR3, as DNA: TGTGCCAGCAGTTTTGAGACTAGCGGGAGGTCCTCCTACGAGCAGTACTTC.

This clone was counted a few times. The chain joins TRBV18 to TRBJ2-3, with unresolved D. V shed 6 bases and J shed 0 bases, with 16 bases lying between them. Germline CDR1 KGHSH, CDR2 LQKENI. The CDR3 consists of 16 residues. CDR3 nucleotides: TGTGCCAGCTCGCCTCCTAAACCTGCGAGCACAGATACGCAGTATTTT. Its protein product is CASSPPKPASTDTQYF. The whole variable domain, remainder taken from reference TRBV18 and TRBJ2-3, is NAGVMQNPRHLVRRRGQEARLRCSPMKGHSHVYWYRQLPEEGLKFMVYLQKENIIDESGMPKERFSAEFPKEGPSILRIQQVVRGDSAAYFCASSPPKPASTDTQYFGPGTRLTVL.